A single sample gave rise to the 10 T cell receptor beta chains below, sequenced in a study of regulatory T cells in long-lasting Graves disease. According to the study, TCR beta libraries were built with iRepertoire HTBI primers and CDR3-region Arm-PCR. TCRdb fed the multiplex PCR reads into MiXCR, producing one record per CDR3 protein. The repertoire consists of over 450,000 distinct CDR3 sequences, with about 12% occurring once and the leading ten covering roughly 8.9%. Time point noted: newly diagnosed GD, antithyroid drugs for less than 3 months. With RNA extracted from PBMCs as input, the TCR library was made. This sample was shared with a second study, whose subject was T cells in Graves' hyperthyroidism and ophthalmopathy.

The sequenced sample was peripheral blood mononuclear cells (PBMCs), obtained at new diagnosis, from a patient treated with antithyroid drugs. All receptors come from a woman aged 25 to 45 with Graves disease.

The rearrangement joins TRBV30 to TRBJ2-1; 14 nucleotides align to TRBD2. This CDR3 spans 13 amino acids. CDR1 and CDR2 from the germline V gene are GTSNPN and SVGIG (reference sequence). The CDR3 DNA reads as TGTGCGTCGGCCGGGACTAGCGGGAGTGAGCAGTTCTTC. Its protein product is CASAGTSGSEQFF.

This clonotype was seen ten or more times. The J gene is TRBJ2-5, the V gene TRBV28; D remains ambiguous. The germline V gene has CDR1 MDHEN and CDR2 SYDVKM. The CDR3 totals 12 residues. Trimming took 3 bases from V and 2 from J, leaving 4 bases between them. CDR3 in amino acids: CASSLVQETQYF. The DNA of the CDR3 is TGTGCCAGCAGTTTGGTTCAAGAGACCCAGTACTTC. Using reference TRBV28 and TRBJ2-5 for the parts outside the CDR3, the full variable domain is DVKVTQSSRYLVKRTGEKVFLECVQDMDHENMFWYRQDPGLGLRLIYFSYDVKMKEKGDIPEGYSVSREKKERFSLILESASTNQTSMYLCASSLVQETQYFGPGTRLLVL.

There are many counts of this clonotype. The chain employs TRBV7-9 and TRBJ1-2; D gene unclear. Germline values: CDR1 SEHNR, CDR2 FQNEAQ (reference sequence). V was cut by 8 bases and J by 6 bases, with 19 bases left in between. This CDR3 is built from 14 residues. The chain's CDR3 is CASSWTRSADGYTF. The CDR3 nucleotides are TGTGCCAGCTCCTGGACGCGATCTGCGGATGGCTACACCTTC.

Many counts were recorded for this clonotype. The chain carries TRBV5-1 and TRBJ2-5; 9 bases align to TRBD2. The junction had 9 bases not matched to a gene; V was cut back by 3 bases and J by 3 bases. This CDR3 is built from 16 residues. CDR1 and CDR2 from the germline V gene are SGHRS and YFSETQ. CDR3 coding DNA: TGCGCCAGCAGCTCCCAAGTGACTAGCGGAGAAGAGACCCAGTACTTC. Its protein is CASSSQVTSGEETQYF.

This clonotype was seen ten or more times. The genes are TRBV27 and TRBJ1-2, with D uncertain. From germline, CDR1 is MNHEY and CDR2 SMNVEV (reference sequence). The CDR3 contains 15 residues. The V gene lost 1 base and the J gene lost 6 bases, with 15 bases spanning the gap. The CDR3 is CASSLLGSGVDGYTF. CDR3 coding DNA: TGTGCCAGCAGTTTATTGGGAAGCGGAGTCGATGGCTACACCTTC.

The sample holds a few counts of this clonotype. This chain connects TRBV9 to TRBJ1-6; no clear D gene. Trimming shortened V by 0 bases and J by 13 bases, and 17 bases separated the two germline ends. CDR1 SGDLS and CDR2 YYNGEE come from the germline V gene. This CDR3 comprises 15 residues. In DNA form, the CDR3 reads TGTGCCAGCAGCGTAGAACTAGGCGGTTCTTGGCCCCTCCACTTT. It is translated as CASSVELGGSWPLHF.

This clonotype appeared a single time. An end of the junction does not agree with germline; a read error may underlie this. V usage is TRBV15 and J usage is TRBJ2-2; maybe TRBD2 (5 bases). CDR3 size: 18 residues. Germline loops: CDR1 LNHNV, CDR2 YYDKDF (reference sequence). CDR3 protein: CATSGDLPGLQNTGELFF. CDR3 DNA sequence: TGTGCCACCAGCGGAGATTTACCAGGACTCCAGAACACCGGGGAGCTGTTTTTT.

This clonotype was detected many times. This sequence joins TRBV9 and TRBJ2-1; a possible D gene is TRBD2 (6 bases). Germline-derived CDR1 and CDR2 are SGDLS and YYNGEE. V was shortened by 3 bases and J by 5 bases, with 12 bases between the two germline ends. The CDR3 loop spans 14 amino acids. CDR3 residues: CASSGLAFHNEQFF. In DNA form, the CDR3 reads TGTGCCAGCAGCGGCCTAGCGTTCCACAATGAGCAGTTCTTC.

This clonotype showed up just a few times. The chain is built from TRBV20-1 and TRBJ2-4; a weak D match, TRBD2 (6 bases). The CDR3 loop spans 17 amino acids. V shed 1 base and J shed 4 bases, with 20 bases lying between them. The germline gives CDR1 DFQATT, CDR2 SNEGSKA (reference sequence). CDR3 in DNA: TGCAGTGCTAGAGGGGGAGGTCAGGTAGCAGAGAAAAACATTCAGTACTTC. Translated, it gives CSARGGGQVAEKNIQYF.

This clonotype was detected a few times. The V gene is TRBV7-9, the J gene TRBJ2-7; TRBD1 aligns across 7 bases. Per germline, CDR1 SEHNR and CDR2 FQNEAQ (reference sequence). CDR3 length equals 14 residues. V lost 4 bases to trimming and J lost 5 bases; unmatched junction nucleotides: 8. DNA of the CDR3: TGTGCCAGCAGCTCGTTATGGACAGGCAACGAGCAGTACTTC. This sequence encodes CASSSLWTGNEQYF.